This entry is about one T cell receptor (beta chain). These data come from a study of blood T cell repertoires in COVID-19. In the source study's methods: How many nucleated cells were present was estimated from reference gene primer amplification. Data came from immunoSEQ multiplex PCR; TCRdb stores just in-frame clones and leaves some out. V and J calls and clone size come straight from that table; D and trimming were deduced from the DNA. The repertoire consists of 150,000 to 200,000 clones, with roughly 87% occurring once and the leading ten covering about 5%. V shed 6 bases and J 0 bases; nucleotides not matched to a gene: 8. The germline V gene has CDR1 WNHNN and CDR2 SYGVQD (reference sequence). The CDR3 length is 15 residues.

V is TRBV10-1 and J is TRBJ2-7; TRBD2 agrees at 7 bases. This TCR came from a human donor in a cohort sampled during active COVID-19. The specimen sequenced was peripheral blood. The CDR3 protein is CASRSGLGDSYEQYF. The CDR3 coding sequence is TGCGCCAGCAGATCCGGACTAGGAGACTCCTACGAGCAGTACTTC.